The entry that follows covers one TCR beta chain sequence. The antigen is undetermined. The data derive from a study of T cells in narcolepsy. Overall study context: Enrolled donors included narcolepsy type 1 or type 2 patients and healthy controls.

The CDR3 runs 12 residues. CDR1 is MNHEY and CDR2 is SMNVEV in the germline V gene (reference sequence). Trimming removed 5 bases from V and 8 bases from J, with 10 bases in between. Clones were read by immunoSEQ multiplex PCR, and TCRdb kept only the in-frame ones, dropping some. The sample gives 20,000 to 25,000 clones, 84% of which show up once; approximately 1.3% is in the top ten. Findings of the study overall: Autoreactive HCRT-specific and TRIB2-specific clonotypes were marked in same-patient CSF-versus-blood CD4+ comparisons. Reportedly, autoreactive clonotypes were serially detected in patients' blood but not controls'. No autoreactive T cell clone sequences appeared in some memory CD4+ repertoires.

The rearrangement uses TRBV27 and TRBJ2-1, with D possibly TRBD2 on 5 matching bases. This sequence originates from a human donor with narcolepsy. The specimen was CD45RA- memory CD4+ T cells from PBMCs. The CDR3 is CASSPAGDEQFF. CDR3 nucleotide sequence: TGTGCCAGCAGTCCAGCCGGGGATGAGCAGTTCTTC.